The clone carrying this T cell receptor (beta chain) came up a few times. Its matching antigen is unknown. Unique molecular identifiers were present in the TCR beta cDNA libraries. TCRdb processed the PCR reads anew with MiXCR; each CDR3 protein has one entry. Of 170,000 or so distinct CDR3 sequences in the sample, 25% to 35% are singletons; the top ten hold approximately 1.5%. CDR1 and CDR2 (germline): SNHLY, FYNNEI. The CDR3 has 15 amino acids. Deletions cut 4 bases from V and 0 bases from J, with 11 bases between. This record comes from a study of post-analysis software for immune sequencing data. Study-level points and caveats: Included in a set of roughly five TRBV segments more frequent in patients than controls were TRBV5-6, TRBV5-1 and TRBV20-1.

Sequencing was carried out using blood. V is TRBV2 and J is TRBJ2-3; a possible D gene is TRBD1 (6 bases). The receptor was derived from a girl under 18 with multiple sclerosis. The CDR3, as DNA: TGTGCCAGCAGTGGGCAGGGGTCTAGCACAGATACGCAGTATTTT. Its translation: CASSGQGSSTDTQYF.